This TCR beta chain derives from a study of beta chain features in type 1 diabetes. Study conclusions and caveats: Among patients, naive, central memory and Treg TCRB repertoires appeared more similar than among healthy donors.

Approximately 100 mL of blood, on average, came from one heparinised draw per donor. Each of the sorted populations had a purity greater than 95%. From germline, CDR1 is SSHAT and CDR2 FNYEAQ (reference sequence). The CDR3 length is 13 residues. This clone was seen at least ten times. Its target is unknown. The junction departs from germline at one end; a sequencing error may be responsible. The whole isolated RNA underwent reverse transcription, so sequencing captured expressed TCRB transcripts. Assay: immunoSEQ multiplex PCR; the TCRdb copy retains only in-frame clones and omits some. The table includes more than 140,000 clones, 9% to 10% detected once.

The rearrangement uses TRBV7-7 and TRBJ2-5; unclear D gene. This sequence originates from a woman in her 40s in good health. What was sequenced was central memory CD4+ T cells from blood. Here the CDR3 DNA reads TGTGCTAGCAGCCGCGGTCACCAAGAGACCCAGTACTTC. Amino acid sequence: CASSRGHQETQYF.